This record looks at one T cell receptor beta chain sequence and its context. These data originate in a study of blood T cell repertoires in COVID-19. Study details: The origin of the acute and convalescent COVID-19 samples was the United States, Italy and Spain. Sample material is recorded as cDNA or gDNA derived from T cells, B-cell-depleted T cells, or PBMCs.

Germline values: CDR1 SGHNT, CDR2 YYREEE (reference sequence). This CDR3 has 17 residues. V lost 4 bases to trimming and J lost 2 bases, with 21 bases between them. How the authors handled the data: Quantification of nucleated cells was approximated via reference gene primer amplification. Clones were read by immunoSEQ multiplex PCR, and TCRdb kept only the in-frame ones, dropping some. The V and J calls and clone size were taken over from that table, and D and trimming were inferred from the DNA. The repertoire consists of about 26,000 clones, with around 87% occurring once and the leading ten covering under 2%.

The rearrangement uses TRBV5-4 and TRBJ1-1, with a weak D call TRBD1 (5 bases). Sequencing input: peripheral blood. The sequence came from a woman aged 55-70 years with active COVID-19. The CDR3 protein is CASSGRGARVPNTEAFF. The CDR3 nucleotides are TGTGCCAGCAGCGGGAGGGGCGCCCGGGTTCCTAACACTGAAGCTTTCTTT.